A selection of T cell receptor beta chains follows, all from one sample in a study of CD8+ T cells in alopecia areata. Sequenced by immunoSEQ multiplex PCR; TCRdb stores in-frame clones only, minus some. The sample records 180,000 or so clones, around 51% being singletons. Sequences were derived from CD8+ T cells sorted from blood, sampled around week 53, from a patient treated with tofacitinib. All receptors derive from a human donor with alopecia areata. CDR3s include the opening cysteine and the closing phenylalanine or tryptophan. A D gene is named only where the DNA matches it firmly. A row's size may be missing; if present it is once, few, many or a size class.

J gene,clone size,D gene,V gene,CDR3 DNA,CDR3 protein
TRBJ2-7,.,TRBD2,TRBV29-1,TGCAGCGTTGAAGTTCGAGGCGGGGGGTTTACCTACGAGCAGTACTTC,CSVEVRGGGFTYEQYF
TRBJ1-1,few,.,TRBV5-1,TGCGCCAGCAGCTTGGCTGGTGAAGCTTTCTTT,CASSLAGEAFF
TRBJ2-7,few,.,TRBV7-2,TGTGCCAGCAGCTTAGGGAGGGGCTACGAGCAGTACTTC,CASSLGRGYEQYF
TRBJ2-2,.,.,TRBV2,TGTGCCAGCAGTCCCTCCGTTTCCGGGGAGCTGTTTTTT,CASSPSVSGELFF
TRBJ1-6,.,.,TRBV6-1,TGTGCCAGCATTGGGCCGAGCAGCCCCGATTCACCCCTCCACTTT,CASIGPSSPDSPLHF
TRBJ1-4,few,.,TRBV30,TGTGCCTGGAGTGAACAGACTAATGAAAAACTGTTTTTT,CAWSEQTNEKLFF
TRBJ1-2,.,.,TRBV2,TGTGCCAGCAGTGAAGGGGGGCGGAGCTACACCTTC,CASSEGGRSYTF
TRBJ1-1,.,.,TRBV15,TGTGCCACCAGCAGAGGATCGATGAACACTGAAGCTTTCTTT,CATSRGSMNTEAFF
TRBJ1-2,few,.,TRBV30,TGTGCCTGGAGTGAGGGGCCATGGGGGCCTGGCTACACCTTC,CAWSEGPWGPGYTF
TRBJ2-7,.,TRBD1,TRBV13,TGTGCCAGCAGCTTAGACGGACAGGGGGCCTACGAGCAGTACTTC,CASSLDGQGAYEQYF
TRBJ1-2,few,.,TRBV7-2,TGTGCCAGCAGCTTAGTAGGCGAAGCCTATGGCTACACCTTC,CASSLVGEAYGYTF
TRBJ2-3,.,.,TRBV5-4,TGTGCCAGCAGCCTTCCCGGGACTCCCACAGATACGCAGTATTTT,CASSLPGTPTDTQYF
TRBJ2-3,few,TRBD2,TRBV11-2,TGTGCCAGCAGCGGGCGAGGGGAGGGAGATACGCAGTATTTT,CASSGRGEGDTQYF
TRBJ1-1,few,TRBD1,TRBV7-9,TGTGCCAGCAGCGCCCTGTTGGGGACAGTCCCGGTGACTGAAGCTTTCTTT,CASSALLGTVPVTEAFF
TRBJ1-1,.,TRBD1,TRBV10-3,TGTGCCATCTCCGGGACAGGGCAGAACACTGAAGCTTTCTTT,CAISGTGQNTEAFF
TRBJ2-5,.,.,TRBV6-6,TGTGCCAGCAGTTACCGGGACGATAAAGAGACCCAGTACTTC,CASSYRDDKETQYF
TRBJ2-3,few,TRBD2,TRBV11-2,TGTGCCAGCAGCTTAGCTAGCGGCGGCACAGATACGCAGTATTTT,CASSLASGGTDTQYF
TRBJ1-1,.,.,TRBV2,TGTGCCAGCAGTCTAATCAGCGTGGAAGCTTTCTTT,CASSLISVEAFF
TRBJ1-1,.,.,TRBV30,TGTGCCTGGAGTTCTGGTGGTGGAGCTTTCTTT,CAWSSGGGAFF
TRBJ2-5,.,TRBD1,TRBV7-4,TGTGCCAGCAGCCACAGGGGTCACCTTCAAGAGACCCAGTACTTC,CASSHRGHLQETQYF
TRBJ1-6,few,.,TRBV19,TGTGCCAGTAGTTCGACCGGGACGGCAGGATTTGGTTCACCCCTCCACTTT,CASSSTGTAGFGSPLHF
TRBJ1-5,.,.,TRBV30,TGTGCCTGGAGTGAAGGGGTAACCCAGCATTTT,CAWSEGVTQHF
TRBJ2-7,.,.,TRBV9,TGTGCCAGCAGCGTAGGGGCAGATTACGAGCAGTACTTC,CASSVGADYEQYF